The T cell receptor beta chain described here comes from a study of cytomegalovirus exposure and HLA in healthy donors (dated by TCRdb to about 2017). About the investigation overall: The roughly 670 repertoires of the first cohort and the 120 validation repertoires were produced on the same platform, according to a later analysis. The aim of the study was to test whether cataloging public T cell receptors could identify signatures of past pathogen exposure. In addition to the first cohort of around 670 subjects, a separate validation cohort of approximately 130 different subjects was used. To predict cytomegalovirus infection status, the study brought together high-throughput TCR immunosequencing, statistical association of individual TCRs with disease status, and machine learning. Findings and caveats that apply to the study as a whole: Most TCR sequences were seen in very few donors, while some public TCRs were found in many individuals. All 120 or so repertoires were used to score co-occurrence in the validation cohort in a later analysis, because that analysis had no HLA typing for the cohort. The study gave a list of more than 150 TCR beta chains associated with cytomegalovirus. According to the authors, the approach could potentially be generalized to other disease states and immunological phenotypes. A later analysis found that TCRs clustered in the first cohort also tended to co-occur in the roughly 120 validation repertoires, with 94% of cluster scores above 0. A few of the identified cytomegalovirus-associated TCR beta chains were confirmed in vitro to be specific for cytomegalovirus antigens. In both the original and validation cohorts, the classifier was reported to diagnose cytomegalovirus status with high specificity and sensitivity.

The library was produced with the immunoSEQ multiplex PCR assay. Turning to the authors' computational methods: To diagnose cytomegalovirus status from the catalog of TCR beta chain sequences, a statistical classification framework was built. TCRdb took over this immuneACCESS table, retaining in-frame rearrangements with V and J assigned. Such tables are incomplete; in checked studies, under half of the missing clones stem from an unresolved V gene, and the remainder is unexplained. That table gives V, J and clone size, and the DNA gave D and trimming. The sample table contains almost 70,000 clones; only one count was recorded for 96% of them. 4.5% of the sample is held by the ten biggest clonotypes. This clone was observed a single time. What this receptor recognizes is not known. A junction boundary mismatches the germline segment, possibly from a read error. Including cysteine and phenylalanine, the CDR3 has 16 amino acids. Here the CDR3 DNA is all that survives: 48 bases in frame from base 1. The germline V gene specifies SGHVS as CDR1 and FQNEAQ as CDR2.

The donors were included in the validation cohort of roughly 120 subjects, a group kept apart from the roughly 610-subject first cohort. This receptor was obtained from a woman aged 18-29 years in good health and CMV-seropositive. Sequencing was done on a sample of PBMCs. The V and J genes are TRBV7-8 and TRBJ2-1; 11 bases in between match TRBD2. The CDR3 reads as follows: CASSLGLAGRYNEQFF. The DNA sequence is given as TGTGCAAGCAGCTTAGGACTAGCGGGTAGGTACAATGAGCAGTTCTTC.